The 20 T cell receptor beta chains presented below share a single source sample, sequenced in a study of graft-versus-host responses after intestinal transplantation. The repertoire was sequenced with immunoSEQ multiplex PCR; TCRdb's copy has only in-frame clones and lacks some. The repertoire has 15,000 or so clones, around 35% of them found once; the top ten carry roughly 1.9%. Responders labeled with CFSE (roughly 200,000) were plated with roughly 200,000 irradiated, violet-dye-labeled stimulators. The specimen was alloreactive CD8+ T cells from a mixed lymphocyte reaction culture, collected before intestinal transplant. The subset: CFSE-low proliferating T cells sorted from roughly six-day pre-transplant mixed lymphocyte reaction (GvH or HvG direction). The source of these receptors is a human patient who received an intestinal transplant.

The chain couples TRBV30 to TRBJ2-7; D is possibly TRBD1 (6 bases). Germline CDR1 reads GTSNPN; CDR2 reads SVGIG (reference sequence). Trimming stripped 1 base from V and 3 bases from J, with 10 bases between. The CDR3 consists of 13 residues. The CDR3 DNA sequence: TGTGCCTGGAGTGCAGGGGCGGGCTACGAGCAGTACTTC. This encodes CAWSAGAGYEQYF.

V gene TRBV27 combines with J gene TRBJ1-4; weak D call: TRBD1 (5 bases). V lost 9 bases, J lost 3 bases, and 11 bases lay in between. CDR1 is MNHEY, CDR2 SMNVEV, per germline (reference sequence). This CDR3 contains 13 residues. The CDR3 reads CASRRQPNEKLFF. The CDR3 coding sequence is TGTGCCAGTCGTCGACAGCCTAATGAAAAACTGTTTTTT.

The chain employs TRBV30 and TRBJ1-2, with TRBD1 matching 10 bases. The CDR3 length is 16 residues. The germline V gene has CDR1 GTSNPN and CDR2 SVGIG (reference sequence). The trim removed 0 bases at V and 6 bases at J, leaving 10 bases unmatched. CDR3 in amino acids: CAWSVRGGQGGNGYTF. DNA of the CDR3: TGTGCCTGGAGTGTACGAGGTGGACAGGGGGGAAATGGCTACACCTTC.

V usage is TRBV11-3 and J usage is TRBJ1-1; 8 nucleotides line up with TRBD1. J was trimmed by 1 base and V by 5 bases; bases with no gene match: 6. The germline CDR1 and CDR2 sequences are SGHNT and YENEEA. The CDR3 is made up of 15 amino acids. The CDR3: CASSPFRGQNTEAFF. The CDR3 nucleotides are TGTGCCAGCAGCCCATTCAGGGGGCAGAACACTGAAGCTTTCTTT.

This clone showed up just a few times. This sequence joins TRBV30 and TRBJ1-2; no reliable D call. CDR1 and CDR2 (germline): GTSNPN, SVGIG (reference sequence). The CDR3 length is 16 residues. Trimming took 4 bases from V and 1 from J, leaving 19 bases between them. The DNA of the CDR3 is TGTGCCTGGAACTCTCCTCGGGCGGGATTTAACTATGGCTACACCTTC. This codes for CAWNSPRAGFNYGYTF.

This clone has more than one count but fewer than ten. The chain is built from TRBV6-5 and TRBJ1-5; the D gene is possibly TRBD1 (5 bases). CDR3 size: 16 residues. The germline gives CDR1 MNHEY, CDR2 SVGAGI. V gave up 0 bases and J gave up 3 bases, with 12 bases separating them. The CDR3 region is CASSYSLVGDNQPQHF. The CDR3 nucleotides read TGTGCCAGCAGTTACTCTTTGGTAGGGGACAATCAGCCCCAGCATTTT.

The chain combines TRBV6-4 with TRBJ2-1; D gene ambiguous. The CDR3 has 13 amino acids. The germline gives CDR1 MRHNA, CDR2 SNTAGT. V gave up 2 bases and J gave up 4 bases, with 6 bases separating them. The CDR3 loop is CASSDLLYNEQFF. CDR3 in DNA: TGTGCCAGCAGTGACCTTCTTTACAATGAGCAGTTCTTC.

The chain combines TRBV7-2 with TRBJ1-2, with 7 bases aligning to TRBD1. V was clipped by 1 base and J by 0 bases; unmatched bases: 2. Germline values: CDR1 SGHTA, CDR2 FQGNSA. This CDR3 contains 15 residues. CDR3 bases: TGTGCCAGCAGCTTAGGGCAGGGGGCTAACTATGGCTACACCTTC. Translated: CASSLGQGANYGYTF.

This chain connects TRBV11-2 to TRBJ2-7, with 8 bases fitting TRBD1. The CDR3 sequence is 15 residues long. V lost 1 base to trimming and J lost 6 bases; unmatched junction nucleotides: 8. Per the germline V gene, CDR1 is SGHAT and CDR2 is FQNNGV. The CDR3 DNA reads TGTGCCAGCAGCTTAGTCAGGGGGCCGGGTTCCGAGCAGTACTTC. This translates into CASSLVRGPGSEQYF.

The rearrangement uses TRBV30 and TRBJ2-7; 7 bases are shared with TRBD2. This CDR3 has 12 amino acids. Germline V gene lookup returns CDR1 GTSNPN and CDR2 SVGIG (reference sequence). With 3 bases clipped from V and 6 bases from J, the junction kept 5 bases outside the gene matches. CDR3 bases: TGTGCCTGGAGCCGAACTAGCGCCGAGCAGTACTTC. This gives the protein CAWSRTSAEQYF.

V gene TRBV27 combines with J gene TRBJ1-5; perhaps TRBD1 as D (5 bases). V was cut by 3 bases and J by 2 bases, with 8 bases left in between. There are 14 residues in the CDR3. Per germline, CDR1 MNHEY and CDR2 SMNVEV (reference sequence). The CDR3 DNA reads as TGTGCCAGCAGTTTTGGGGCGGGCAATCAGCCCCAGCATTTT. It translates to CASSFGAGNQPQHF.

The table lists this clone with a few counts. The chain has TRBV11-2 and TRBJ2-7; TRBD1 aligns across 8 bases. CDR1 SGHAT and CDR2 FQNNGV come from the germline V gene. Trimming removed 4 bases from V and 0 bases from J; junction bases left unmatched: 8. This CDR3 has 16 amino acids. This CDR3 is CASSSPRDRLSYEQYF. The CDR3 region has the DNA TGTGCCAGCAGCTCCCCCCGGGACAGGCTCTCCTACGAGCAGTACTTC.

Within the sample, this clone is medium-sized. The V and J genes are TRBV28 and TRBJ1-4, with D uncertain. This CDR3 has 12 amino acids. Germline loops: CDR1 MDHEN, CDR2 SYDVKM. The V and J ends lost 3 bases and 10 bases respectively, with 9 bases between them. The CDR3: CASSFGNTKLFF. Here the CDR3 DNA reads TGTGCCAGCAGTTTCGGGAATACAAAACTGTTTTTT.

This chain uses TRBV7-9 with TRBJ2-2; D is unclear. Trimming shortened V by 1 base and J by 1 base, and 4 bases separated the two germline ends. There are 14 residues in the CDR3. Germline lookup yields CDR1 SEHNR and CDR2 FQNEAQ (reference sequence). CDR3 DNA sequence: TGTGCCAGCAGCTTAGGCGTGAACACCGGGGAGCTGTTTTTT. This codes for CASSLGVNTGELFF. The complete variable domain, with remaining parts taken from reference TRBV7-9 and TRBJ2-2, reads DTGVSQNPRHKITKRGQNVTFRCDPISEHNRLYWYRQTLGQGPEFLTYFQNEAQLEKSRLLSDRFSAERPKGSFSTLEIQRTEQGDSAMYLCASSLGVNTGELFFGEGSRLTVL.

In its sample, this clone is medium-sized. CDR3 nucleotides: TGCGCCAGCAGCGCTAACCAATTACCGAACACTGAAGCTTTCTTT. As protein: CASSANQLPNTEAFF. This chain connects TRBV5-1 to TRBJ1-1; D gene ambiguous. Germline V gives CDR1 SGHRS, CDR2 YFSETQ. Trimming pared 4 bases from V and 1 base from J, leaving 14 bases between. There are 15 residues in the CDR3.

The chain employs TRBV5-1 and TRBJ1-1; 9 positions match TRBD1. The CDR3 sequence is 15 residues long. J was trimmed by 1 base and V by 4 bases; bases with no gene match: 5. From germline, CDR1 is SGHRS and CDR2 YFSETQ. In DNA form, the CDR3 reads TGCGCCAGCAGCGGGGGGGACAGGGCGAACACTGAAGCTTTCTTT. It codes for CASSGGDRANTEAFF.

V usage is TRBV19 and J usage is TRBJ2-1, with 15 nucleotides matching TRBD2. This CDR3 contains 15 residues. The V gene's germline CDR1 is LNHDA and CDR2 SQIVND (reference sequence). V trimming: 5 bases; J trimming: 7 bases; junction bases outside the gene matches: 3. Written as DNA, the CDR3 is TGTGCCAGTAGTCCCGGACTAGCGGGGGGGAATGAGCAGTTCTTC. Amino acids: CASSPGLAGGNEQFF.

This clone was found a few times. The V and J genes are TRBV7-6 and TRBJ2-5; D might be TRBD2 (7 bases). The J call may not be correct, given that the DNA end is closer to TRBJ2-7. The germline CDR1 and CDR2 sequences are SGHVS and FNYEAQ. This CDR3 has 15 amino acids. CDR3 sequence: CASSLGGGGGGEQYF. The CDR3 DNA reads as TGTGCCAGCAGCTTAGGCGGCGGCGGGGGCGGCGAGCAGTACTTC.

The chain uses TRBV30 and TRBJ2-2, with D maybe TRBD2 (7 bases). The germline gives CDR1 GTSNPN, CDR2 SVGIG (reference sequence). Between the trimmed V and J ends, which lost 3 bases and 2 bases, there was a span of 16 bases. CDR3 length: 16 amino acids. CDR3 amino acids: CAWRPPRGGNTGELFF. In DNA, the CDR3 is TGTGCCTGGAGGCCCCCAAGGGGGGGAAACACCGGGGAGCTGTTTTTT. Full variable domain (rest looked up from reference TRBV30 and TRBJ2-2): SQTIHQWPATLVQPVGSPLSLECTVEGTSNPNLYWYRQAAGRGLQLLFYSVGIGQISSEVPQNLSASRPQDRQFILSSKKLLLSDSGFYLCAWRPPRGGNTGELFFGEGSRLTVL.

On this clone: At one of its ends the junction is not consistent with the germline gene, which may arise from a read error. V usage is TRBV7-2 and J usage is TRBJ2-7; 9 nucleotides match TRBD2. Germline V CDR1 and CDR2: SGHTA, FQGNSA. This CDR3 comprises 13 residues. CDR3 residues: CASSASGRYGQYF. The CDR3 region has the DNA TGTGCCAGCAGCGCGAGCGGGAGGTACGGGCAGTACTTC.